This TCR beta chain was obtained from a study of T cells in Graves' hyperthyroidism and ophthalmopathy. Germline V gives CDR1 MGHRA, CDR2 YSYEKL. Trimming removed 0 bases at V and 7 bases at J, with 7 bases between. CDR3 length: 13 amino acids. There are many counts of this clonotype. From RNA transcripts, TCR beta CDR3 regions were amplified. The HTBI primer set served for first-round RT-PCR of the TCR CDR3. TCRdb processed the multiplex PCR reads anew with MiXCR; each CDR3 protein has one entry. The repertoire holds around 300,000 distinct CDR3 sequences, with 25% to 30% as singletons. Blood was drawn at first hyperthyroidism diagnosis, before any ophthalmopathy symptoms. The PBMCs studied were ones that came from about 9.9 ml fresh peripheral blood.

Sequencing input: blood. The sequence was collected from a middle-aged man with Graves' hyperthyroidism that later progressed to Graves' ophthalmopathy. The gene calls are TRBV4-1 and TRBJ1-5; no firm D call. The CDR3 nucleotides are TGCGCCAGCAGCCAAGATCAGTGGCAGCCCCAGCATTTT. It translates to CASSQDQWQPQHF.